What follows are 2 T cell receptor beta chains derived from one specimen sequenced in a study of blood T cell repertoires in COVID-19. Here immunoSEQ multiplex PCR was the method, and the copy in TCRdb shows in-frame clones only, minus some. The sample holds over 130,000 clones, approximately 90% seen once. The sequenced sample consisted of peripheral blood. These receptors originate from a woman older than 75 with acute or convalescent COVID-19.

This chain links TRBV4-1 with TRBJ1-1; possibly TRBD1 for D (6 bases). Germline lookup yields CDR1 MGHRA and CDR2 YSYEKL. V was shortened by 5 bases and J by 4 bases, with 17 bases between the two germline ends. CDR3 length: 15 amino acids. The CDR3 nucleotides are TGCGCCAGCAGCAAGGGGGGGGCGGGGACCACTGAAGCTTTCTTT. It is translated as CASSKGGAGTTEAFF.

The V call is TRBV9, the J call TRBJ2-3; D is possibly TRBD2 (5 bases). There are 15 residues in the CDR3. From germline, CDR1 is SGDLS and CDR2 YYNGEE. Trimming shortened V by 3 bases and J by 0 bases, and 11 bases separated the two germline ends. This CDR3 reads CASSASPGSTDTQYF. CDR3 bases: TGTGCCAGCAGCGCATCCCCGGGGAGCACAGATACGCAGTATTTT.